The clone carrying this T cell receptor beta chain was seen a few times. Germline loops: CDR1 KGHDR, CDR2 SFDVKD. The CDR3 covers 14 residues. The V end was cut by 5 bases, the J end by 3 bases, with 12 bases between. This sample is part of a study of molecular identifiers for immune sequencing clone quantification. TCRdb passed the PCR reads through MiXCR, listing each CDR3 protein once. The sample includes a few hundred thousand distinct CDR3 sequences, less than 30% of them seen just once. This clonotype was obtained from a human donor in good health. Some libraries in this study had Jurkat cell RNA spiked in. J is TRBJ1-2 and V is TRBV24-1, with D hard to call. Material for sequencing was naive CD8+ T cells from blood, with Jurkat cell RNA spiked in. Specified subset: FACS-sorted CD8+CD4-CCR7+CD45RA+ naive T cells. CDR3: CATSAADLYYGYTF. The CDR3 DNA sequence: TGTGCCACCAGTGCTGCAGACCTATACTATGGCTACACCTTC.